The source of this T cell receptor beta chain is a study of blood T cell repertoires in COVID-19. Measured with immunoSEQ multiplex PCR; TCRdb has only the in-frame clones, and not every one. This sample has around 99,000 clones; about 80% occur once, and the top ten carry roughly 4%. What was sequenced was peripheral blood. This TCR derives from a man aged 70-80 years with acute or convalescent COVID-19.

CDR3 sequence reads: CASSLDGGQGWAGYTF. The CDR3 region has the DNA TGTGCCAGCAGCTTAGATGGGGGACAGGGGTGGGCTGGCTACACCTTC. The chain uses TRBV7-8 and TRBJ1-2, with 10 bases aligning to TRBD1. Germline lookup yields CDR1 SGHVS and CDR2 FQNEAQ. This CDR3 region has 16 residues. V shed 1 base and J 7 bases; nucleotides not matched to a gene: 9.